A single sample gave rise to the 20 T cell receptor beta chains below, sequenced in a study of technical replicates of blood from a few donors. The data were produced by immunoSEQ multiplex PCR, yet TCRdb's version contains in-frame clones alone and is incomplete. The repertoire holds approximately 82,000 clones, with under 95% as singletons. The specimen was T cells isolated from PBMCs. These receptors originate from a human donor in good health.

The chain links TRBV2 to TRBJ2-1; 12 positions agree with TRBD2. The CDR3 contains 13 residues. V gave up 10 bases and J gave up 6 bases; unmatched junction bases: 4. In germline, CDR1 is SNHLY, CDR2 FYNNEI. The CDR3 bases are TGTGCCACGGAGGGACTAGCGGGCAATGAGCAGTTCTTC. It is translated as CATEGLAGNEQFF.

The chain recombines TRBV7-8 with TRBJ2-3, with D unresolved. Germline V gene sequence: CDR1 SGHVS, CDR2 FQNEAQ. Trimming took off 0 bases at V and 1 base at J, with 14 bases between the two ends. The CDR3 loop spans 17 amino acids. CDR3 in amino acids: CASSLARVGLRTDTQYF. The CDR3 DNA follows: TGTGCCAGCAGCTTAGCGCGTGTGGGCCTCCGCACAGATACGCAGTATTTT.

The chain couples TRBV19 to TRBJ1-5; no definite D call. Trimming removed 7 bases at V and 2 bases at J, with 9 bases between. Looked up from germline, CDR1 is LNHDA and CDR2 is SQIVND (reference sequence). This CDR3 has 13 amino acids. CDR3 loop: CASTFLGNQPQHF. In DNA, the CDR3 is TGTGCCAGTACCTTTTTAGGCAATCAGCCCCAGCATTTT.

CDR3 protein: CASSGDSSYEQYF. CDR3 nucleotide sequence: TGCGCCAGCAGTGGGGACTCCTCCTACGAGCAGTACTTC. The genes are TRBV10-2 and TRBJ2-7, with a possible D match to TRBD2 (6 bases). Germline CDR1 and CDR2: WSHSY and SAAADI. The CDR3 loop spans 13 amino acids. V was trimmed by 4 bases and J by 0 bases, leaving 7 bases between them.

The chain couples TRBV21-1 to TRBJ2-5; the table's TRBD2 call for D was not verified on the DNA. TRBV21-1 is a pseudogene segment. The CDR3 spans 19 residues. This CDR3 reads CASSKALEGTSGSGETQYF. CDR3 DNA sequence: TGTGCCAGCAGCAAAGCCCTAGAAGGGACTAGCGGGAGTGGAGAGACCCAGTACTTC.

The J gene is TRBJ1-6, the V gene TRBV30; 7 bases line up with TRBD1. The germline gives CDR1 GTSNPN, CDR2 SVGIG (reference sequence). Trimming removed 0 bases from V and 9 bases from J; junction bases left unmatched: 11. The CDR3 is made up of 16 amino acids. In DNA, the CDR3 is TGTGCCTGGAGTGTTAGTCGGACAGGTTCCGTTTCACCCCTCCACTTT. Translating gives CAWSVSRTGSVSPLHF. Together with reference TRBV30 and TRBJ1-6, the CDR3 gives the full variable domain: SQTIHQWPATLVQPVGSPLSLECTVEGTSNPNLYWYRQAAGRGLQLLFYSVGIGQISSEVPQNLSASRPQDRQFILSSKKLLLSDSGFYLCAWSVSRTGSVSPLHFGNGTRLTVT.

The chain couples TRBV25-1 to TRBJ2-1, with a possible D match to TRBD1 (5 bases). V was clipped by 5 bases and J by 8 bases, with 10 bases between them. Germline lookup yields CDR1 MGHDK and CDR2 SYGVNS. The CDR3 loop spans 12 amino acids. The CDR3 loop reads CASSPGIDEQFF. The CDR3 nucleotides are TGTGCCAGCAGTCCAGGGATCGATGAGCAGTTCTTC.

DNA of the CDR3: TGTGCCAGCTTCCAGACAGGGGCGAGAAGTACTGAAGCTTTCTTT. Translated: CASFQTGARSTEAFF. The V gene is TRBV18, the J gene TRBJ1-1; 8 nucleotides line up with TRBD1. The CDR3 has 15 residues. Germline V gives CDR1 KGHSH, CDR2 LQKENI. Losses at the gene ends were 7 bases for V and 5 bases for J; bases not matched to a gene: 12.

The rearrangement uses TRBV5-4 and TRBJ2-7; TRBD1 might be the D (6 bases). Germline V gene data show CDR1 as SGHNT and CDR2 as YYREEE (reference sequence). The germline V and J ends were trimmed by 0 bases and 5 bases, with 6 bases remaining between them. CDR3 length: 12 amino acids. CDR3 protein: CASSLDRDEQYF. CDR3 nucleotide sequence: TGTGCCAGCAGCTTGGACAGGGACGAGCAGTACTTC.

The chain has TRBV4-1 and TRBJ2-5; the D is unclear. The CDR3 totals 17 residues. V shed 4 bases and J shed 3 bases, with 21 bases lying between them. Germline V CDR1 and CDR2: MGHRA, YSYEKL. In DNA, the CDR3 is TGCGCCAGCAGCCTCTTCCTACTTGTTTCCCATAAAGAGACCCAGTACTTC. This codes for CASSLFLLVSHKETQYF.

The chain couples TRBV6-5 to TRBJ2-7; 11 bases map to TRBD2. V dropped 5 bases and J dropped 3; count of bases not matched to a gene: 3. The CDR3 totals 14 residues. Germline V lookup: CDR1 MNHEY, CDR2 SVGAGI. CDR3 DNA: TGTGCCAGCAGTCGCCTAGCGGGGGGCTACGAGCAGTACTTC. This translates into CASSRLAGGYEQYF.

The CDR3 is CASSASRTGGEKLFF. The DNA for the CDR3 is TGTGCCAGCAGTGCATCGAGGACAGGGGGTGAAAAACTGTTTTTT. The chain has TRBV27 and TRBJ1-4, with 10 positions matching TRBD1. V gave up 5 bases and J gave up 7 bases; unmatched junction bases: 7. There are 15 residues in the CDR3. Germline CDR1 and CDR2: MNHEY and SMNVEV (reference sequence).

This clone occurred once. The chain combines TRBV28 with TRBJ1-5; D remains unclear. This CDR3 region has 13 residues. The V end was cut by 6 bases, the J end by 0 bases, with 6 bases between. The germline CDR1 and CDR2 sequences are MDHEN and SYDVKM. Here the CDR3 reads CASRHYSNQPQHF. CDR3 in DNA: TGTGCCAGCAGACATTATAGCAATCAGCCCCAGCATTTT.

J is TRBJ1-2 and V is TRBV18; tentatively, D is TRBD1 (5 bases). Germline CDR1 is KGHSH and CDR2 is LQKENI. With 5 bases removed from V and 2 bases from J, the gap between germline ends came to 12 bases. This CDR3 has 14 residues. For the CDR3, the DNA is TGTGCCAGCTCAGAATCGACAGAAAACTATGGCTACACCTTC. It encodes CASSESTENYGYTF.

The chain has TRBV15 and TRBJ2-5; 8 bases match TRBD2. The CDR3 has 16 residues. With V trimmed by 0 bases and J by 5 bases, 8 bases remained unmatched. CDR1 and CDR2 from the germline V gene are LNHNV and YYDKDF (reference sequence). CDR3 DNA: TGTGCCACCAGCAGAGATAGGCGGGGGGCCAGGGAGACCCAGTACTTC. It encodes CATSRDRRGARETQYF.

This clone occurred once. V usage is TRBV6-4 and J usage is TRBJ1-1, with D perhaps TRBD1 (5 bases). With 9 bases removed from V and 8 bases from J, the gap between germline ends came to 10 bases. This CDR3 is 10 amino acids long. The V gene's germline CDR1 is MRHNA and CDR2 SNTAGT. CDR3 DNA sequence: TGTGCCAGTCCACAGGAGGAAGCTTTCTTT. It yields the protein CASPQEEAFF.

The genes are TRBV6-5 and TRBJ2-5; D is perhaps TRBD1 (6 bases). V lost 11 bases and J lost 5, with 15 bases in between. CDR3 length: 12 amino acids. Looked up from germline, CDR1 is MNHEY and CDR2 is SVGAGI. The chain's CDR3 is CALGGRGETQYF. CDR3 bases: TGTGCCCTTGGGGGAAGGGGGGAGACCCAGTACTTC.

CDR3 protein: CASSVTGATNEKLFF. The CDR3 DNA sequence: TGTGCCAGCTCGGTCACAGGGGCGACAAATGAAAAACTGTTTTTT. The rearrangement links TRBV18 to TRBJ1-4, with 7 bases aligning to TRBD1. V lost 6 bases, J lost 5 bases, and 9 bases stayed unmatched. CDR1 and CDR2 (germline): KGHSH, LQKENI. The CDR3 is 15 amino acids.

The V gene is TRBV5-1, the J gene TRBJ1-4, with TRBD1 matching 10 bases. The CDR3 consists of 15 residues. V was clipped by 3 bases and J by 5 bases; unmatched bases: 4. In germline, CDR1 is SGHRS, CDR2 YFSETQ. The CDR3 is CASSSRGQGNEKLFF. The CDR3 DNA reads as TGCGCCAGCAGCTCCCGGGGACAGGGGAATGAAAAACTGTTTTTT.

CDR3 residues: CASSPEIISRNEQFF. The CDR3 nucleotides are TGTGCCAGCAGCCCTGAAATTATAAGTCGGAATGAGCAGTTCTTC. This sequence joins TRBV28 and TRBJ2-1; D remains unclear. Trimming shortened V by 6 bases and J by 7 bases, and 19 bases separated the two germline ends. Looked up from germline, CDR1 is MDHEN and CDR2 is SYDVKM. The CDR3 has 15 residues.